The rows below give T cell receptor beta chains drawn from one sample of a study of blood T cells in healthy people across ages. From the 5' RACE reads, TCRdb called clonotypes with MiXCR, one entry per CDR3 protein. The sample shows some 1,800,000 distinct CDR3 sequences, around 40% of them seen only once. The sample consisted of blood. These TCRs come from a human donor in good health. Both conserved end residues are part of each CDR3. A D gene is named only where the DNA matches it firmly. Clone size is given for some rows only: seen once, a few or many times, or a class if the clone is expanded.

j_call clone_size v_call d_call cdr3_nt cdr3_aa
TRBJ2-1 few TRBV4-3 TRBD2 TGCGCCGGCAGCCTTGGGGTAGCGGGGGGGTACAATGAGCAGTTCTTC CAGSLGVAGGYNEQFF
TRBJ2-5 few TRBV7-2 NA TGTGCCAGCAGCTTCTACAGGGGAGGAGAGACCCAGTACTTC CASSFYRGGETQYF
TRBJ2-7 few TRBV7-8 TRBD1 TGTGCCAGCAGCCAACCGACAGGGTTCGACGAGCAGTACTTC CASSQPTGFDEQYF
TRBJ1-4 few TRBV7-8 NA TGTGCCAGCAGCTGGCGCCCGGACGATGAAAAACTGTTTTTT CASSWRPDDEKLFF
TRBJ2-7 few TRBV5-1 NA TGCGCCAGCAGCTTTTCCAGGGGGGCCCACGAGCAGTACTTC CASSFSRGAHEQYF
TRBJ2-7 NA TRBV29-1 TRBD2 TGCAGCGTCCTCAGCCATCCTAGCGGGCGGAACGAGCAGTACTTC CSVLSHPSGRNEQYF
TRBJ1-2 NA TRBV6-5 NA TGTGCCAGCAGTTACATTTGGGGCGCTACGCCCTATGGCTACACCTTC CASSYIWGATPYGYTF
TRBJ2-1 NA TRBV2 NA TGTGCCAGCAGCCGACAGGCCATGTACAATGAGCAGTTCTTC CASSRQAMYNEQFF
TRBJ1-6 NA TRBV28 NA TGTGCCAGCAGCCAGACAGGAAGTAGTTCACCCCTCCACTTT CASSQTGSSSPLHF
TRBJ2-7 NA TRBV4-3 TRBD2 TGCGCCAGCAGCCAAGATCTGGCTAGCGGCTCCTACGAACAGTACTTC CASSQDLASGSYEQYF
TRBJ1-1 NA TRBV6-2/TRBV6-3 NA TGTGCCAGCTGGACCCTTGAGTCGGGATATGAAGCTTTCTTT CASWTLESGYEAFF
TRBJ2-7 many TRBV29-1 NA TGCAGCGTTGAAAGAGAAACGCCCTACGAGCAGTACTTC CSVERETPYEQYF
TRBJ2-5 NA TRBV20-1 NA TGCAGTGCTAGGGGCTTCGGGGGGACCCAGTACTTC CSARGFGGTQYF
TRBJ1-5 few TRBV30 NA TGTGCCTGGAGTGTACACAGCAATCAGCCCCAGCATTTT CAWSVHSNQPQHF
TRBJ2-1 NA TRBV15 TRBD1 TGTGCCACCAGTGACAGGGGAAGAAAGACCTACAATGAGCAGTTCTTC CATSDRGRKTYNEQFF
TRBJ2-7 few TRBV2 NA TGTGCCAGCAGTGAAGTGGGGGGCGACGAGCAGTACTTC CASSEVGGDEQYF
TRBJ1-5 NA TRBV7-9 NA TGTGCCAGCAGCCGATCAGGGTACGGTCAGCCCCAGCATTTT CASSRSGYGQPQHF
TRBJ2-5 NA TRBV15 NA TGTGCCACCAGCAGAGATTCCCTTTGGGAGACCCAGTACTTC CATSRDSLWETQYF
TRBJ1-5 few TRBV12-3/TRBV12-4 NA TGTGCCAGCAGTCACCGGGGGGCGGGCAGCAATCAGCCCCAGCATTTT CASSHRGAGSNQPQHF
TRBJ2-3 few TRBV7-2 TRBD2 TGTGCCAGCAGCTTACCGGGACTAGCTGCAGATACGCAGTATTTT CASSLPGLAADTQYF
TRBJ1-2 few TRBV7-9 NA TGTGCCAGCGGCCTGCCCTCTAGGTTTTATGGCTACACCTTC CASGLPSRFYGYTF
TRBJ2-7 few TRBV4-2 NA TGTGCCAGCAGCCAAGACCCAGGGTCTGACGAGCAGTACTTC CASSQDPGSDEQYF
TRBJ1-1 NA TRBV12-3/TRBV12-4 NA TGTGCCAGCAGCGCCCGACAGGTCTGGAACACTGAAGCTTTCTTT CASSARQVWNTEAFF
TRBJ2-1 many TRBV13 NA TGTGCCAGCAGCTTACTGGTTTACAATGAGCAGTTCTTC CASSLLVYNEQFF
TRBJ1-4 NA TRBV5-1 NA TGCGCCAGCAGCTTTGCGGCCGTGGGGGGAATACTAGAAAAACTGTTTTTT CASSFAAVGGILEKLFF
TRBJ2-1 NA TRBV10-3 TRBD1 TGTGCCATCAGTGAGAGGGACAGGCCGGGTGAGCAGTTCTTC CAISERDRPGEQFF
TRBJ2-7 NA TRBV11-2 TRBD2 TGTGCCAGCAGCTGGTCGGGGGGGGGCTCCTACGAGCAGTACTTC CASSWSGGGSYEQYF
TRBJ1-5 NA TRBV20-1 NA TGCAGTGCTAGAGAAAACAGCCGAAATCAGCCCCAGCATTTT CSARENSRNQPQHF
TRBJ2-5 NA TRBV20-1 NA TGCAGTGCCCCCGTCGTCGGCAGGGCGAAGGAGACCCAGTACTTC CSAPVVGRAKETQYF
TRBJ1-2 NA TRBV6-1 NA TGTGCCAGCAGTGAAGAGACTTTTGGACAGCTCTATGGCTACACCTTC CASSEETFGQLYGYTF
TRBJ2-5 NA TRBV20-1 TRBD1 TGCAGTGCTTCCCACCCCGGACAGGGGCTTTCCGGAGAGACCCAGTACTTC CSASHPGQGLSGETQYF
TRBJ2-7 few TRBV4-3 TRBD1 TGCGCCAGCAGCCAAGGCGGATACGGGACAGTTCCCTACGAGCAGTACTTC CASSQGGYGTVPYEQYF
TRBJ2-3 few TRBV4-1 NA TGCGCCAGCAGCCAACCCGGACCGGTGGGCACAGATACGCAGTATTTT CASSQPGPVGTDTQYF
TRBJ2-5 many TRBV29-1 NA TGCAGCGTTGCGGACGGAAGAACTCAAGAGACCCAGTACTTC CSVADGRTQETQYF
TRBJ2-7 NA TRBV5-1 NA TGCGCCAGCAGCTTGTCGGCAGAATCCTACGAGCAGTACTTC CASSLSAESYEQYF
TRBJ1-5 NA TRBV7-2 NA TGTGCCAGCAGTTCTAGGAGCAATCAGCCCCAGCATTTT CASSSRSNQPQHF
TRBJ2-1 NA TRBV2 TRBD2 TGTGCCAGCAGGACTAGCGCTCTGTTCTTC CASRTSALFF
TRBJ1-4 NA TRBV6-1 TRBD1 TGTGCCAGCAGTGAAGTAACAGGGGCCGATAATGAAAAACGGTTTTTT CASSEVTGADNEKRFF
TRBJ2-1 NA TRBV5-1 NA TGCGCCAGCAGCTCCTCGGGGGATGAGCAGTTCTTC CASSSSGDEQFF
TRBJ2-1 NA TRBV12-3/TRBV12-4 NA TGTGCCAGCAGTTTAGAAGGTGGCAAAAACATTCAGTTCTTC CASSLEGGKNIQFF
TRBJ1-4 NA TRBV7-9 NA TGTGCCAGCAGCCCAATGGGGGATGAAAAACTGTTTTTT CASSPMGDEKLFF
TRBJ1-5 NA TRBV4-2 NA TGTGCCAGCAGCCGGGGGGGAAATAGCAATCAGCCCCAGCATTTT CASSRGGNSNQPQHF